What follows describes a single T cell receptor (beta chain). The antigen is undetermined. The CDR3 contains 14 residues. Germline CDR1 MNHEY, CDR2 SMNVEV (reference sequence). V lost 4 bases and J lost 5; bases outside the gene matches: 7. TCRdb independently ran MiXCR on the multiplex PCR reads; one entry per CDR3 protein. The repertoire holds about 230,000 distinct CDR3 sequences, with about 30% as singletons. Axillary draining lymph nodes of breast cancer patients supplied the node samples. This record belongs to a study of breast tumors, draining lymph nodes, adjacent tissues. Study results and limitations: Most tumor T cells seemingly derive from lymph node, then expand in tumor. Data only fit, rather than demonstrated, lymph node origin of most tumor T cells. Tumor TCR diversity was below lymph nodes but above nontumor tissue.

The clonotype was recovered from a female donor with breast cancer. Some clones in this sample may be carry-over from other donors' samples. Sequences were obtained from axillary lymph node tissue. The chain couples TRBV27 to TRBJ1-1; 7 nucleotides align to TRBD1. The CDR3 nucleotides are TGTGCCAGCAGTTGGGACAGCTTTGGGACTGAAGCTTTCTTT. It encodes CASSWDSFGTEAFF.